This T cell receptor (beta chain) was documented in a study of blood T cell repertoires in COVID-19. Across the whole study: The study drew acute and convalescent COVID-19 samples from the United States, Italy and Spain. From T cells, B-cell-depleted T cells, or PBMCs came the material, which was cDNA or gDNA.

Germline V gives CDR1 LNHDA, CDR2 SQIVND (reference sequence). This CDR3 is built from 13 residues. Trimming took 10 bases from V and 1 from J; bases not matched to a gene: 4. Per the study methods: Nucleated cell number was recorded as an estimate derived from reference gene primer amplification. Sequencing was performed with immunoSEQ multiplex PCR; in TCRdb, only in-frame clones are kept and a portion is missing. V and J calls and clone size come straight from that table; D and trimming were deduced from the DNA. The sample yields some 270,000 clones, around nine tenths seen once. The sample was peripheral blood. The clonotype comes from a man aged 40-49 years with active or convalescent COVID-19. This chain links TRBV19 with TRBJ1-1; 9 nucleotides line up with TRBD1. CDR3 sequence: CATKTGGNTEAFF. CDR3 sequence (DNA): TGTGCCACTAAGACAGGGGGGAACACTGAAGCTTTCTTT.